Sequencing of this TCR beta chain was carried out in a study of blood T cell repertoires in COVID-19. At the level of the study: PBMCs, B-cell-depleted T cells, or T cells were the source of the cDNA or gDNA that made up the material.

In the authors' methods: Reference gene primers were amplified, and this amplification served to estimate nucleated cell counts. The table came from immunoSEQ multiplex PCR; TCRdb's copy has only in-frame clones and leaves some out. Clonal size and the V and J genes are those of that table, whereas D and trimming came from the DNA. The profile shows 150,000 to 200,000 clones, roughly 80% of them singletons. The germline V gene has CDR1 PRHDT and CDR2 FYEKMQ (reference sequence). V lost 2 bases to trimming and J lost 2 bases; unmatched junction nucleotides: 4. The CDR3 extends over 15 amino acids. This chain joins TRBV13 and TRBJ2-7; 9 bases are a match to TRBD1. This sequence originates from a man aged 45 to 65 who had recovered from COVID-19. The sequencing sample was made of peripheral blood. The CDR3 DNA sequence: TGTGCCAGCAGCTTAAGGGGACAGGGAACCTACGAGCAGTACTTC. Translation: CASSLRGQGTYEQYF.